This entry describes one TCR beta chain. The data were obtained in a study of CD8+ T cells in alopecia areata. With 7 bases removed from V and 3 bases from J, the gap between germline ends came to 15 bases. Per germline, CDR1 SEHNR and CDR2 FQNEAQ (reference sequence). The CDR3 runs to 14 residues. Following extraction, RNA underwent reverse transcription to cDNA, which served as the sequencing template. Some clones are missing from TCRdb's copy, which holds only in-frame ones; the method was immunoSEQ multiplex PCR. The sample contains more than 95,000 clones, 41% of which appear only once. V is TRBV7-9 and J is TRBJ2-5; TRBD1 is a possible D gene (5 bases). The clonotype comes from a human donor with alopecia areata. The specimen sequenced was CD4+ T cells sorted from blood. The CDR3 region has the DNA TGTGCCAGCAACCATCTACCAGGGAAAGAGACCCAGTACTTC. Protein sequence: CASNHLPGKETQYF.